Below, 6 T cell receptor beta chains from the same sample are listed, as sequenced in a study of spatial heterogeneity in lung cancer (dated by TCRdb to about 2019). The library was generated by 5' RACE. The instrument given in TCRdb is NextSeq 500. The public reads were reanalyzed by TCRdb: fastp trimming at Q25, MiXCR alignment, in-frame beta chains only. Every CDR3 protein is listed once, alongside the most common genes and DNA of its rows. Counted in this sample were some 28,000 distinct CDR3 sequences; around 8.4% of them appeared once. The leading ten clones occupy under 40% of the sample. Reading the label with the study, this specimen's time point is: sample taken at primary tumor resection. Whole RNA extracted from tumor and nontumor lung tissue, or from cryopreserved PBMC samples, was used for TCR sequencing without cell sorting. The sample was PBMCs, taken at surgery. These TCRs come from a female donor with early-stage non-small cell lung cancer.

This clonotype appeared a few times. The CDR3 nucleotides are TGCAGCGTCGCTAGCGGGAGCTTTAGAGATACGCAGTATTTT. It specifies CSVASGSFRDTQYF. This sequence joins TRBV29-1 and TRBJ2-3; 10 bases are a match to TRBD2. Germline CDR1 is SQVTM and CDR2 is ANQGSEA. The CDR3 has 14 amino acids. Trimming cost V 6 bases and J 5 bases; bases outside gene matches: 8.

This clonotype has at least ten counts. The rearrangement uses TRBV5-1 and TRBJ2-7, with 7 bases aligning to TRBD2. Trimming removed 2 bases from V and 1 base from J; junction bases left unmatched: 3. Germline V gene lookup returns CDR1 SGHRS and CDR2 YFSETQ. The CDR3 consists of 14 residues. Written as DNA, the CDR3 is TGCGCCAGCAGCTTCGGGGGAGGGTCCTACGAGCAGTACTTC. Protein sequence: CASSFGGGSYEQYF.

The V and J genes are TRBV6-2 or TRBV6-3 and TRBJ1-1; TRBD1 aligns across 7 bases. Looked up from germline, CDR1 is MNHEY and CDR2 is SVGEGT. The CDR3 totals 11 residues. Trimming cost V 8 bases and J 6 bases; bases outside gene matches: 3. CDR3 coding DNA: TGTGCCAGCTCCCAGGGGGCTGAAGCTTTCTTT. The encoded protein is CASSQGAEAFF.

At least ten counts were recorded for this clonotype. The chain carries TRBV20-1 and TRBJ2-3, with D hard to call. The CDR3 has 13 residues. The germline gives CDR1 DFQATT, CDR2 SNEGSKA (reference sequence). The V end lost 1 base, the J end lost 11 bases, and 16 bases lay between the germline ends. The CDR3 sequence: CSARAEVLVMQYF. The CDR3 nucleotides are TGCAGTGCTAGAGCGGAAGTATTAGTCATGCAGTATTTT.

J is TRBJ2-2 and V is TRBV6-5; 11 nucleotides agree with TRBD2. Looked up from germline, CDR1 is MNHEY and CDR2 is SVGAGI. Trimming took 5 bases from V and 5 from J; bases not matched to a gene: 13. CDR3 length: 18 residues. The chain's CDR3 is CASSKPRSGTSGTGELFF. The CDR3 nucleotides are TGTGCCAGCAGTAAACCTAGATCCGGGACTAGCGGAACCGGGGAGCTGTTTTTT.

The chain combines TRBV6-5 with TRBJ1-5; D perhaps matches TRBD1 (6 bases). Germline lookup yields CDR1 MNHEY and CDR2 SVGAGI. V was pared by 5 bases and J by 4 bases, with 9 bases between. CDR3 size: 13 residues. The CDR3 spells CASSDRKNQPQHF. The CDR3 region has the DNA TGTGCCAGCAGTGACAGGAAAAATCAGCCCCAGCATTTT.